The 9 T cell receptor beta chains below were found in one sample sequenced in a study of blood T cell repertoires in COVID-19. Method: immunoSEQ multiplex PCR; TCRdb's copy keeps in-frame clones and lacks some. The sample holds about 150,000 clones, 65% to 90% seen once. Source material: peripheral blood. Receptor source: a woman aged 45 to 65 in a cohort sampled during active or convalescent COVID-19.

This sequence joins TRBV7-2 and TRBJ1-3; 7 nucleotides line up with TRBD1. Germline assignment: CDR1 SGHTA and CDR2 FQGNSA. The CDR3 is 16 amino acids. V shed 5 bases, J shed 2 bases, and the junction held 9 bases outside the gene matches. The CDR3 loop reads CASSVNQGGAGNTIYF. Here the CDR3 DNA reads TGTGCCAGCAGCGTCAACCAGGGGGGAGCTGGAAACACCATATATTTT.

The CDR3 bases are TGTGCCAGCATCCCCGAGACAGGGTCGAGGGGCTACACCTTC. This encodes CASIPETGSRGYTF. The J gene is TRBJ1-2, the V gene TRBV6-5; the match to TRBD1 covers 7 bases. The junction had 13 bases not matched to a gene; V was cut back by 7 bases and J by 8 bases. The CDR3 covers 14 residues. The germline CDR1 and CDR2 sequences are MNHEY and SVGAGI.

The chain recombines TRBV12-3 or TRBV12-4 with TRBJ2-7, with 7 bases matching TRBD1. Unmatched junction bases numbered 2, after V lost 3 bases and J lost 3 bases. The CDR3 extends over 13 amino acids. Here the CDR3 DNA reads TGTGCCAGCAGTTTGGGACAGCTCTACGAGCAGTACTTC. This encodes CASSLGQLYEQYF.

This rearrangement joins TRBV6-1 to TRBJ1-4; 10 bases align to TRBD1. CDR3 length equals 15 residues. V lost 5 bases and J lost 5; bases outside the gene matches: 5. The germline V gene has CDR1 MNHNS and CDR2 SASEGT. Written as DNA, the CDR3 is TGTGCCAGCAGTCACGGACAGGGGGTAAATGAAAAACTGTTTTTT. Protein: CASSHGQGVNEKLFF.

The genes are TRBV7-8 and TRBJ2-5; D ambiguous. Looked up from germline, CDR1 is SGHVS and CDR2 is FQNEAQ. V was pared by 5 bases and J by 2 bases, with 6 bases between. This CDR3 is 12 amino acids long. The CDR3 DNA sequence: TGTGCCAGCAGCCTTTATCAAGAGACCCAGTACTTC. It yields the protein CASSLYQETQYF.

The CDR3 DNA sequence: TGTGCCAGCAGCCAGGGACAGGGATCGGCAGGCTACACCTTC. This sequence encodes CASSQGQGSAGYTF. This chain uses TRBV7-9 with TRBJ1-2; 9 nucleotides match TRBD1. After removal of 5 bases from V and 8 bases from J, the junction contained 9 bases not matched to a gene. The CDR3 covers 14 residues. Germline CDR1 reads SEHNR; CDR2 reads FQNEAQ (reference sequence).

V usage is TRBV6-2 or TRBV6-3 and J usage is TRBJ2-3; TRBD2 matches 9 bases. The CDR3 runs 15 residues. V was clipped by 3 bases and J by 2 bases; unmatched bases: 3. The germline gives CDR1 MNHEY, CDR2 SVGEGT. The CDR3 DNA is TGTGCCAGCAGTTATAGCGGGGGCCCCACAGATACGCAGTATTTT. Protein sequence: CASSYSGGPTDTQYF.

V is TRBV9 and J is TRBJ2-3; 7 positions agree with TRBD2. In germline, CDR1 is SGDLS, CDR2 YYNGEE. This CDR3 is 15 amino acids long. J was trimmed by 2 bases and V by 4 bases; bases with no gene match: 7. The CDR3 region has the DNA TGTGCCAGCAGCTCCCGGGGAGGGAACACAGATACGCAGTATTTT. Amino acids: CASSSRGGNTDTQYF.

The chain links TRBV4-1 to TRBJ2-3; a possible D gene is TRBD1 (6 bases). V was clipped by 1 base and J by 6 bases, with 11 bases between them. The CDR3 is 14 amino acids. Germline values: CDR1 MGHRA, CDR2 YSYEKL. CDR3 in amino acids: CASSQVQGRDTQYF. As DNA, the CDR3 is TGCGCCAGCAGCCAAGTGCAGGGGCGTGATACGCAGTATTTT.